This passage covers 30 T cell receptor beta chains from one sample sequenced in a study of T cells in Graves' hyperthyroidism and ophthalmopathy. RNA transcripts served as the template for amplifying TCR beta CDR3 regions. TCR CDR3 underwent first-round RT-PCR with the HTBI primer set. TCRdb re-called the multiplex PCR reads through MiXCR, storing one row per CDR3 protein. Altogether 530,000 or so distinct CDR3 sequences are present, more than 45% being singletons, with the ten largest covering roughly 7.7%. Sequenced material: peripheral blood or thyroid tissue (not recorded which). The source of these receptors is a woman under 30 with Graves' hyperthyroidism.

This clonotype was seen many times. The rearrangement links TRBV5-8 to TRBJ1-2; a weak D match, TRBD1 (6 bases). The length of the CDR3 is 15 residues. V lost 2 bases and J 8 bases, leaving 19 bases between the germline ends. Germline CDR1 and CDR2: SGHTS and YDEGEE. CDR3 in DNA: TGTGCCAGCAGCTTCGCCGCAGGGGTCTATGAGGGCTACACCTTC. This codes for CASSFAAGVYEGYTF.

The chain recombines TRBV10-3 with TRBJ2-7; unclear D gene. V shed 7 bases and J shed 5 bases, with 12 bases lying between them. The CDR3 runs to 12 residues. Germline V lookup: CDR1 ENHRY, CDR2 SYGVKD. CDR3 nucleotide sequence: TGTGCCATCACGCCGGCCCCACACGAGCAGTACTTC. This translates into CAITPAPHEQYF.

This chain links TRBV19 with TRBJ2-1; perhaps TRBD1 as D (6 bases). Trimming cost V 5 bases and J 4 bases, with 9 bases left between them. This CDR3 has 13 amino acids. The V gene's germline CDR1 is LNHDA and CDR2 SQIVND (reference sequence). This CDR3 is CASSFDRYNEQFF. CDR3 bases: TGTGCCAGTAGTTTTGACAGGTACAATGAGCAGTTCTTC.

This clonotype was seen many times. The chain uses TRBV19 and TRBJ1-5; 10 bases line up with TRBD1. Germline CDR1 and CDR2: LNHDA and SQIVND (reference sequence). Trimming removed 7 bases from V and 2 bases from J; junction bases left unmatched: 5. This CDR3 spans 15 amino acids. CDR3 region: CASKGQGLGNQPQHF. The DNA for the CDR3 is TGTGCCAGTAAGGGACAGGGGTTGGGCAATCAGCCCCAGCATTTT.

The chain recombines TRBV4-2 with TRBJ2-7; D is undetermined. The assigned J gene may be wrong: the sequence end matches TRBJ2-1 better. CDR1 is LGHNA, CDR2 YNFKEQ, per germline. CDR3 length equals 15 residues. The CDR3 sequence: CASSQDVGAGNEQFF. CDR3 DNA sequence: TGTGCCAGCAGCCAAGATGTGGGTGCTGGGAATGAGCAGTTCTTC.

This clonotype was seen a few times. The CDR3 end shows no conserved phenylalanine or tryptophan, and so a read error is likely. Because the CDR3's place on the DNA is in doubt, the DNA is left out and the CDR3 is given as listed by TCRdb. The chain links TRBV24-1 to TRBJ2-2; the tabulated D call, TRBD2, remains unverified against the DNA. The CDR3 adds up to 9 amino acids, both ends counted. CDR1 is KGHDR, CDR2 SFDVKD, per germline. The CDR3 spells CATSGSGLA.

This chain connects TRBV24-1 to TRBJ1-2; D is unresolved. V dropped 1 base and J dropped 5 bases, with 25 bases sitting between them. The CDR3 spans 19 residues. From germline, CDR1 is KGHDR and CDR2 SFDVKD. In DNA form, the CDR3 reads TGTGCCACCAGTGATTTAGGCGGGTCCCCCTACAATGAGCAATATGGCTACACCTTC. Translated: CATSDLGGSPYNEQYGYTF.

V usage is TRBV6-6 and J usage is TRBJ2-2; either TRBD1 or TRBD2 may fit D (5 bases each). The CDR3 sequence is 17 residues long. Trimming removed 5 bases from V and 0 bases from J, with 16 bases in between. From germline, CDR1 is MNHNY and CDR2 SVGAGI (reference sequence). CDR3 loop: CASSKTPGPANTGELFF. CDR3 nucleotide sequence: TGTGCCAGCAGTAAGACACCGGGACCGGCGAACACCGGGGAGCTGTTTTTT.

This clonotype was seen only once. The CDR3 loop reads CASSAPDEQFF. The CDR3, as DNA: TGTGCCAGCAGCGCACCGGATGAGCAGTTCTTC. This sequence joins TRBV7-2 and TRBJ2-7; no firm D call. The J call could be wrong; TRBJ2-1 is a better fit for the DNA end. The CDR3 consists of 11 residues. Germline V gives CDR1 SGHTA, CDR2 FQGNSA.

The genes are TRBV7-8 and TRBJ2-3, with 11 bases lining up with TRBD2. CDR1 SGHVS and CDR2 FQNEAQ come from the germline V gene. The CDR3 contains 17 residues. The V gene end was trimmed by 5 bases and the J gene end by 4 bases; junction bases not matched to a gene: 11. The CDR3 bases are TGTGCCAGCAGCCGCCCGCCAACTAGCGGGAGTCCAGATACGCAGTATTTT. This codes for CASSRPPTSGSPDTQYF. The full variable domain, completed using reference TRBV7-8 and TRBJ2-3, is GAGVSQSPRYKVAKRGQDVALRCDPISGHVSLFWYQQALGQGPEFLTYFQNEAQLDKSGLPSDRFFAERPEGSVSTLKIQRTQQEDSAVYLCASSRPPTSGSPDTQYFGPGTRLTVL.

As to this clonotype: A read error may be the cause here, since a much bigger clone is one base away. The chain joins TRBV7-9 to TRBJ2-7; 7 bases are a match to TRBD1. Per germline, CDR1 SEHNR and CDR2 FQNEAQ (reference sequence). The ends lost 2 bases at V and 6 bases at J; junction bases unmatched: 19. This CDR3 is 18 amino acids long. The DNA of the CDR3 is TGTGCCAGCAGCTTACGTACCTTTAAGACAGGGAACGTCCCCGAGCAGTACTTC. The encoded protein is CASSLRTFKTGNVPEQYF.

The chain uses TRBV10-3 and TRBJ2-7, with 7 bases aligning to TRBD2. Trimming at V came to 7 bases and at J to 6 bases, leaving 6 bases not matched to a gene. CDR1 ENHRY and CDR2 SYGVKD come from the germline V gene. The CDR3 is made up of 12 amino acids. The CDR3 loop is CAITGEGREQYF. CDR3 coding DNA: TGTGCCATCACTGGGGAGGGGCGCGAGCAGTACTTC.

The chain is built from TRBV29-1 and TRBJ2-7, with 8 bases matching TRBD2. Germline values: CDR1 SQVTM, CDR2 ANQGSEA. The CDR3 has 13 amino acids. Trimming cost V 3 bases and J 2 bases; bases outside gene matches: 3. CDR3 coding DNA: TGCAGCGTTGAGGTAGCGGGAACCTACGAGCAGTACTTC. Translation gives CSVEVAGTYEQYF.

The chain recombines TRBV29-1 with TRBJ1-2; TRBD1 matches 9 bases. The J segment lost 4 bases and the V segment lost 3 bases, leaving 3 bases of the junction unmatched. CDR1 SQVTM and CDR2 ANQGSEA come from the germline V gene. The CDR3 totals 13 residues. The CDR3 sequence: CSVEEDRGYGYTF. The CDR3 DNA is TGCAGCGTTGAGGAGGACAGGGGCTATGGCTACACCTTC.

The V gene is TRBV29-1, the J gene TRBJ1-4, with D uncertain. Germline CDR1 SQVTM, CDR2 ANQGSEA. Trimming removed 6 bases at V and 8 bases at J, with 19 bases between. The CDR3 has 14 amino acids. The DNA for the CDR3 is TGCAGCGTCTGGACGCGGCGAGAGGGAGAAAAACTGTTTTTT. Amino acid sequence: CSVWTRREGEKLFF.

This chain connects TRBV2 to TRBJ1-5, with 9 bases matching TRBD1. The CDR3 is 14 residues long. Per germline, CDR1 SNHLY and CDR2 FYNNEI. After removal of 8 bases from V and 8 bases from J, the junction contained 10 bases not matched to a gene. The CDR3 protein is CASGSGQGREPQHF. DNA for the CDR3: TGTGCCAGCGGTAGCGGACAGGGGAGAGAGCCCCAGCATTTT.

This chain links TRBV20-1 with TRBJ1-2; D gene unclear. This CDR3 is built from 12 residues. V was clipped by 1 base and J by 8 bases, with 11 bases between them. CDR1 and CDR2 (germline): DFQATT, SNEGSKA (reference sequence). The CDR3 loop reads CSARVEERGYTF. CDR3 nucleotides: TGCAGTGCTAGAGTGGAGGAACGGGGCTACACCTTC.

This clonotype was detected many times. The rearrangement links TRBV7-2 to TRBJ2-7, with 13 bases aligning to TRBD2. Germline V gene lookup returns CDR1 SGHTA and CDR2 FQGNSA. The CDR3 consists of 17 residues. V was pared by 1 base and J by 4 bases, with 7 bases of the junction left unmatched. This CDR3 is CASSLGGTSGMKYEQYF. For the CDR3, the DNA is TGTGCCAGCAGCTTAGGAGGGACTAGCGGGATGAAATACGAGCAGTACTTC.

This clonotype was seen a few times. This chain uses TRBV2 with TRBJ1-4; no definite D call. The CDR3 consists of 16 residues. Germline V CDR1 and CDR2: SNHLY, FYNNEI. Trimming shortened V by 3 bases and J by 5 bases, and 16 bases separated the two germline ends. The CDR3: CASSETASGNNEKLFF. CDR3 nucleotide sequence: TGTGCCAGCAGTGAGACGGCTAGCGGTAACAATGAAAAACTGTTTTTT.

Of note for this clonotype: A much larger clone sits a single nucleotide away, making a read error possible. The chain is built from TRBV19 and TRBJ2-7; 10 positions match TRBD2. The J call may be faulty, since TRBJ2-1 better matches the DNA end. This CDR3 comprises 15 residues. Germline CDR1 reads LNHDA; CDR2 reads SQIVND (reference sequence). The CDR3 sequence is CASSTTSGYSYEQFF. CDR3 in DNA: TGTGCCAGTAGTACGACTAGCGGGTATTCCTACGAGCAGTTCTTC.

This clonotype was counted many times. V gene TRBV3-1 combines with J gene TRBJ1-1; D gene uncertain. The germline gives CDR1 LGHDT, CDR2 YNNKEL (reference sequence). V lost 1 base, J lost 5 bases, and 11 bases lay in between. The CDR3 is made up of 14 amino acids. CDR3 DNA: TGTGCCAGCAGCCAAGCCATAGACGGGACTGAAGCTTTCTTT. Translated: CASSQAIDGTEAFF.

This clonotype showed up just a few times. The chain uses TRBV7-9 and TRBJ2-1; no reliable D call. The V end was cut by 5 bases, the J end by 9 bases, with 11 bases between. CDR1 is SEHNR and CDR2 is FQNEAQ in the germline V gene (reference sequence). CDR3 length: 12 residues. CDR3 in amino acids: CASSPTAAEQFF. For the CDR3, the DNA is TGTGCCAGCAGCCCAACAGCCGCTGAGCAGTTCTTC.

This clonotype was recorded at least ten times. J is TRBJ2-7 and V is TRBV6-1, with TRBD1 identical over 7 bases. This CDR3 has 13 amino acids. Germline values: CDR1 MNHNS, CDR2 SASEGT. Trimming removed 8 bases from V and 1 base from J; junction bases left unmatched: 5. The CDR3 here is CASQPGQSYEQYF. The CDR3 DNA follows: TGTGCCAGCCAACCGGGACAGTCCTACGAGCAGTACTTC.

This clonotype was seen many times. The chain uses TRBV6-6 and TRBJ2-7; 7 nucleotides match TRBD2. The J segment lost 6 bases and the V segment lost 0 bases, leaving 8 bases of the junction unmatched. CDR3 length: 15 residues. In germline, CDR1 is MNHNY, CDR2 SVGAGI (reference sequence). Here the CDR3 reads CASSYSRGLAGEQYF. CDR3 coding DNA: TGTGCCAGCAGTTACTCTCGGGGTTTAGCGGGCGAGCAGTACTTC.

The rearrangement uses TRBV24-1 and TRBJ2-3; D gene unclear. Deletions cut 4 bases from V and 2 bases from J, with 15 bases between. The CDR3 loop spans 16 amino acids. Germline CDR1 reads KGHDR; CDR2 reads SFDVKD. CDR3 protein: CATSDPHPTYTDTQYF. The CDR3 DNA follows: TGTGCCACCAGTGACCCCCACCCTACCTACACAGATACGCAGTATTTT.

The table lists this clonotype with many counts. The V call is TRBV30, the J call TRBJ2-5; 8 bases fit TRBD2. CDR3 size: 14 residues. The V and J ends lost 2 bases and 4 bases, in that order; junction bases with no gene match: 6. Germline lookup yields CDR1 GTSNPN and CDR2 SVGIG (reference sequence). The CDR3 DNA sequence: TGTGCCTGGAGTCAGCGGGAGTGGGGAGAGACCCAGTACTTC. This gives the protein CAWSQREWGETQYF.

Regarding this clonotype: Because the CDR3's place on the DNA is in doubt, the DNA is left out and the CDR3 is given as listed by TCRdb. CDR3 sequence: CASSYTFEQYFGPGTGELFF. J is TRBJ2-2 and V is TRBV6-5; the tabulated D call, TRBD1, remains unverified against the DNA. The CDR3 spans 20 amino acids, including both terminal residues. Germline V gives CDR1 MNHEY, CDR2 SVGAGI.

The chain couples TRBV5-6 to TRBJ1-5; no clear D. The germline V gene encodes CDR1 SGHDT and CDR2 YYEEEE. Between the trimmed V and J ends, which lost 3 bases and 4 bases, there was a span of 14 bases. This CDR3 has 15 amino acids. The CDR3 loop reads CASSSYQVSNQPQHF. In nucleotides, the CDR3 is TGTGCCAGCAGCTCGTACCAGGTATCTAATCAGCCCCAGCATTTT.

This clonotype has a count of ten or more. The V call is TRBV6-1, the J call TRBJ2-7; 9 nucleotides agree with TRBD1. Germline lookup yields CDR1 MNHNS and CDR2 SASEGT. Trimming cost V 6 bases and J 6 bases; bases outside gene matches: 12. The CDR3 runs to 15 residues. CDR3 nucleotides: TGTGCCAGCAGGAAAGGCGGGGACAGGGAAGGCGAGCAGTACTTC. Its translation: CASRKGGDREGEQYF.

This clonotype was counted once. This sequence joins TRBV6-1 and TRBJ1-1; a weak D match, TRBD1 (5 bases). The CDR3 runs 15 residues. V lost 5 bases to trimming and J lost 6 bases, with 19 bases between them. Germline V gene data show CDR1 as MNHNS and CDR2 as SASEGT. This CDR3 is CASSYGTAYAAEAFF. CDR3 coding DNA: TGTGCCAGCAGTTACGGGACGGCCTACGCGGCTGAAGCTTTCTTT.